The 3 T cell receptor beta chains in this list originate from one sample, sequenced in a study of T cells in Graves' hyperthyroidism and ophthalmopathy. TCR beta CDR3 regions were amplified from RNA. When the TCR CDR3 underwent first-round RT-PCR, the HTBI primer set was used. TCRdb reanalysed the multiplex PCR reads using MiXCR and keeps one entry per CDR3 protein. This sample has about 600,000 distinct CDR3 sequences, with approximately 15% found just once. Sequencing used blood. These receptors were collected from a young woman with Graves' ophthalmopathy.

Concerning this clonotype: One base away lies a much larger clone, so this may be a sequencing read error. The V call is TRBV11-3, the J call TRBJ2-7; 7 bases align to TRBD2. The ends lost 5 bases at V and 6 bases at J; junction bases unmatched: 16. The CDR3 extends over 16 amino acids. The germline V gene has CDR1 SGHNT and CDR2 YENEEA. As DNA, the CDR3 is TGTGCCAGCAGCGGGGGAGGGCCTTCCATTACGTCCGAGCAGTACTTC. As protein: CASSGGGPSITSEQYF. The full variable domain, rest sourced from reference TRBV11-3 and TRBJ2-7, is EAGVVQSPRYKIIEKKQPVAFWCNPISGHNTLYWYLQNLGQGPELLIRYENEEAVDDSQLPKDRFSAERLKGVDSTLKIQPAELGDSAVYLCASSGGGPSITSEQYFGPGTRLTVT.

This clonotype was recorded a few times. This CDR3 reads CASSQDEDYLASYEQYF. The CDR3 DNA reads TGCGCCAGCAGCCAAGATGAAGACTACCTTGCCTCCTACGAGCAGTACTTC. The V and J genes are TRBV4-1 and TRBJ2-7; tentatively, D is TRBD2 (5 bases). V was pared by 0 bases and J by 0 bases, with 15 bases between. This CDR3 has 17 residues. Per germline, CDR1 MGHRA and CDR2 YSYEKL.

With respect to this clonotype: A much larger clone lies a single base off, so this may be a read error. The J gene is TRBJ2-2, the V gene TRBV12-3 or TRBV12-4; D is unclear. The CDR3 has 13 residues. V dropped 3 bases and J dropped 2 bases, with 4 bases sitting between them. In DNA form, the CDR3 reads TGTGCCAGCAGTTTGTTCAACACCGGGGAGCTGTTTTTT. The encoded protein is CASSLFNTGELFF.